This TCR beta chain was retrieved from a study of cytomegalovirus exposure and HLA in healthy donors. Use of 60 Vbeta and 13 Jbeta primers characterized the PCR. The assay was immunoSEQ multiplex PCR, and TCRdb's table has in-frame clones only and misses some. The table includes approximately 190,000 clones, around four fifths detected once. In regard to this clone: The antigen is unknown.

Germline V gene data show CDR1 as MNHNS and CDR2 as SASEGT. The germline V and J ends were trimmed by 1 base and 6 bases, with 12 bases remaining between them. The CDR3 has 14 residues. General study results and limits: Across donors, sequencing depth was assumed by presence/absence analyses to be roughly uniform. The classifier was said to identify cytomegalovirus status with high specificity and sensitivity.

This TCR was recovered from a woman aged 50 to 60 in good health and CMV-seropositive. Sequenced material: PBMCs. The V gene is TRBV6-1, the J gene TRBJ1-1, with a possible D match to TRBD1 (5 bases). CDR3 nucleotides: TGTGCCAGCAGTGAAGTTGGGTGGGGGGCTGAAGCTTTCTTT. It yields the protein CASSEVGWGAEAFF.